Included here is one T cell receptor beta chain sequence, with context. Its antigen remains unidentified. No quality values exist for individual bases; no much larger clone is one base distant. The germline V gene gives CDR1 as KGHDR and CDR2 as SFDVKD. The junction carries 8 bases between V and J, which are trimmed by 0 bases and 0 bases respectively. From the cysteine through the phenylalanine, the CDR3 covers 15 amino acids. The read is trimmed to its CDR3 DNA, 45 bases read in frame from base 1. This sample is drawn from a study of T-cell reconstitution after alpha-beta-depleted transplantation in children (TCRdb year 2016). Study-level background: The study quantitatively tracked T-cell immune reconstitution after TCRalphabeta/CD19-depleted allogeneic hematopoietic cell transplantation in children using TCR repertoire profiling.

The treatment or condition label, as the study defines it: allogeneic hematopoietic cell transplantation with graft depleted of TCRalphabeta T cells and CD19 B cells. Transplant recipients were children who received TCRalphabeta/CD19-depleted allogeneic hematopoietic cell grafts. Broad study findings and their caveats: In some patients, the high TCRbeta diversity seen at day 60 was put down to recipient T cells and intrathymic progenitors that had survived conditioning. The frequencies of hyperexpanded clones fell over the following months, and after one year, T-cell counts and TCRbeta diversity were mostly attributed to newly produced T cells. The apparently early recovery of alphabetaT-cell counts about two months after transplant reportedly depended on only several hundred rapidly expanded clones that came from non-depleted graft cells.

The protocol used for the library was PCR. This sample was sequenced with an Illumina HiSeq 2500. Molecular barcoding was employed in the preparation of TCR libraries, with unique molecular identifiers being used to normalize TCRbeta repertoire quantification. TCRdb reprocessing: public reads trimmed at Q25 with fastp, clones called with MiXCR, in-frame beta chains kept. Every entry covers one CDR3 protein and lists the most common genes and DNA from its rows. For this sample the table gives a few hundred thousand distinct CDR3 sequences, of which roughly 16% were detected only once. The ten most abundant clones make up over 25% of the sample.

Sequenced here: PBMCs, mostly from graft donor cells, sampled 360 days after TCRalphabeta/CD19-depleted stem cell transplant. The chain is encoded by TRBV24-1 joined to TRBJ2-7; D gene: possibly TRBD2, on 5 matching bases. The TCR comes from a boy younger than two who had a stem cell transplant for Wiskott-Aldrich syndrome, so the T cells may come from the graft donor. The CDR3 corresponds to CATSDLGGPSYEQYF. Read as DNA, the sequence is TGTGCCACCAGTGATTTGGGAGGACCCTCCTACGAGCAGTACTTC.